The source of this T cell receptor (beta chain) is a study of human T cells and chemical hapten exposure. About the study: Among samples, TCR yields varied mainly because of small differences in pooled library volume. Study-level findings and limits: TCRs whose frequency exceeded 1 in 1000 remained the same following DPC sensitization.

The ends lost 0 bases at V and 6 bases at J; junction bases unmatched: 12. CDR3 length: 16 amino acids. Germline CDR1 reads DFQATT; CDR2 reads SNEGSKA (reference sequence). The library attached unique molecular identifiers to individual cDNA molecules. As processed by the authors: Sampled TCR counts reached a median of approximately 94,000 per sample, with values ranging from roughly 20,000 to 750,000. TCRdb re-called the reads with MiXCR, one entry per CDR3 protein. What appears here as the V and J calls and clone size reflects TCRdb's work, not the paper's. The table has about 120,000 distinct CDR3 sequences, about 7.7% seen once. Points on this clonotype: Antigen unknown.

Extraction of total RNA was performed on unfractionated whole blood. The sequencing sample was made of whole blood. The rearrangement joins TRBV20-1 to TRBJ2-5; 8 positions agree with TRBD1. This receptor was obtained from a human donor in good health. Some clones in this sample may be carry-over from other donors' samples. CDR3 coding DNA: TGCAGTGCTAGAGACTCTCCTCCAGGGGGCGCGAAGACCCAGTACTTC. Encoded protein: CSARDSPPGGAKTQYF.